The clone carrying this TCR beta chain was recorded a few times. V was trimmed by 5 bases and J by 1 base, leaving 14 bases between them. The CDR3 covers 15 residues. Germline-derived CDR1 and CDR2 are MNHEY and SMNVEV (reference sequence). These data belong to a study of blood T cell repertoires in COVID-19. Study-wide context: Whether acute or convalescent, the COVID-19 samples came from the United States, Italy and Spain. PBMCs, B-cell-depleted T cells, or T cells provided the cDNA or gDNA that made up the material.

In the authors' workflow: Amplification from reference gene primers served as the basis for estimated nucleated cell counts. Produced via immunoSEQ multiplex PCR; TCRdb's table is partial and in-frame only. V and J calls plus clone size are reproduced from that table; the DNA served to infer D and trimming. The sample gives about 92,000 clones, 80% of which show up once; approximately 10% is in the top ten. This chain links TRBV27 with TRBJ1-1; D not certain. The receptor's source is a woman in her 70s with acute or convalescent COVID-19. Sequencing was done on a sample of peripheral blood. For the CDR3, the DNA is TGTGCCAGCAGTCTTTCGGGGTTTGGGAACACTGAAGCTTTCTTT. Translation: CASSLSGFGNTEAFF.